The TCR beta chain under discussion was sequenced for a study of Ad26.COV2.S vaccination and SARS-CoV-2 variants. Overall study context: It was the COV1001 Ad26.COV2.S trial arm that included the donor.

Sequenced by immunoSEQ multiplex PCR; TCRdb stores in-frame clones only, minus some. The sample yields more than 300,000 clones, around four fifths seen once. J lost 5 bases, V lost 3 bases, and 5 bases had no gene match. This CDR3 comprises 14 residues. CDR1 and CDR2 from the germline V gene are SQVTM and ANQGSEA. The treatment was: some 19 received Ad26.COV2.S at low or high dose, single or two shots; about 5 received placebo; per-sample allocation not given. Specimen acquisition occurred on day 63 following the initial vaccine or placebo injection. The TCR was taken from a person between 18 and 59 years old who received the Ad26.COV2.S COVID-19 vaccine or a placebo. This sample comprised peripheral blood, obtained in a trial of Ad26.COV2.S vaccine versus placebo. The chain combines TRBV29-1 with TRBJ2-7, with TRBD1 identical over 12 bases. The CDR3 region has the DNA TGCAGCGTTGAGTATGGGACAGGGGGCGACGAGCAGTACTTC. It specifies CSVEYGTGGDEQYF.